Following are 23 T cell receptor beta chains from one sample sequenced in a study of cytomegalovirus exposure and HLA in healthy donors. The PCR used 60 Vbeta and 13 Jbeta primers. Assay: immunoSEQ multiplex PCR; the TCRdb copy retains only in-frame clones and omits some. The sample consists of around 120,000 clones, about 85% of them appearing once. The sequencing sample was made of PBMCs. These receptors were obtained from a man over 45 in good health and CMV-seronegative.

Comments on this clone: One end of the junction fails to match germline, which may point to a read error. The CDR3 spells CNAREDSGAFF. The CDR3 DNA reads as TGCAATGCTAGAGAAGACAGCGGGGCTTTCTTT. The V gene is TRBV20-1, the J gene TRBJ1-1, with D possibly matching TRBD1 (5 bases). CDR1 and CDR2 from the germline V gene are DFQATT and SNEGSKA (reference sequence). CDR3 length equals 11 residues.

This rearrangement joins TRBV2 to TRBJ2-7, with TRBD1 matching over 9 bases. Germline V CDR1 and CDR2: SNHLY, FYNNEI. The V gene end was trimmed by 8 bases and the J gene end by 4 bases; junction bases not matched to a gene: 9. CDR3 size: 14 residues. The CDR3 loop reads CASAKDRGRYEQYF. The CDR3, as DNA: TGTGCCAGCGCAAAGGACAGGGGAAGGTACGAGCAGTACTTC.

CDR3 DNA: TGTGCCTGGAGTAACCGGGGAACCCACGAGCAGTACTTC. Amino acid sequence: CAWSNRGTHEQYF. This chain uses TRBV30 with TRBJ2-5; weak D call: TRBD2 (5 bases). The J call may be mistaken, given a closer DNA end match to TRBJ2-7. This CDR3 region has 13 residues. The V gene's germline CDR1 is GTSNPN and CDR2 SVGIG (reference sequence).

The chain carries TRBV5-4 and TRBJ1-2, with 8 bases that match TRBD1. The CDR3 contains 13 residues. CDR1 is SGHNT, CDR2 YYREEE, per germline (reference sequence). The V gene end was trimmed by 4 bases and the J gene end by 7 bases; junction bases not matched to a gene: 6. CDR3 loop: CASSPGGSGGYTF. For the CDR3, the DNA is TGTGCCAGCAGCCCAGGGGGCAGTGGTGGCTACACCTTC.

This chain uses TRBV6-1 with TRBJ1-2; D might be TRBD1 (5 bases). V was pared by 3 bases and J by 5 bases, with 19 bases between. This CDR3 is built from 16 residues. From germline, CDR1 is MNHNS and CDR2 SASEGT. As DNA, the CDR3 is TGTGCCAGCAGTGAGCCCCTCCCCGGGACTCCGTATGGCTACACCTTC. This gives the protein CASSEPLPGTPYGYTF.

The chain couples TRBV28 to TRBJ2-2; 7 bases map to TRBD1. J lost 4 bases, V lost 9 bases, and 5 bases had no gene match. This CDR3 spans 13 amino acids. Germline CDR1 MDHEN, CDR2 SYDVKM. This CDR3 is CASHRGGTGELFF. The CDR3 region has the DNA TGTGCCAGTCACAGGGGTGGCACCGGGGAGCTGTTTTTT.

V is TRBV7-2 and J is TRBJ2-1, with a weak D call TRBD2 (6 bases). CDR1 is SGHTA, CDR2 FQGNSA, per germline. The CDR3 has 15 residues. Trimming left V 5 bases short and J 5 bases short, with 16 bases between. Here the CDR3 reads CASSPLPGAHNEQFF. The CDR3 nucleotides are TGTGCCAGCAGCCCGCTACCGGGAGCTCACAATGAGCAGTTCTTC.

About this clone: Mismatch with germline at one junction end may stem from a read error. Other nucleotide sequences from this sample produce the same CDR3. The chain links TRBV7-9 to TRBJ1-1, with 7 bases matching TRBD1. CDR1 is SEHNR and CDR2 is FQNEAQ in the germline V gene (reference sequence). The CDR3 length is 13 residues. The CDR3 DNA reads TGCGCCAGCAGCCGAGGACAGGTTGAGGGAGCTTTCTTT. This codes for CASSRGQVEGAFF.

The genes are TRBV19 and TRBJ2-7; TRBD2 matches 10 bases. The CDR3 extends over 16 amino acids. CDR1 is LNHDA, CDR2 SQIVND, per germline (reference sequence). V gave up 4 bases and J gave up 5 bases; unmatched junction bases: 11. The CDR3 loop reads CASSTGASGRTHEQYF. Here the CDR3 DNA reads TGTGCCAGTAGTACTGGGGCTAGCGGGAGAACCCACGAGCAGTACTTC.

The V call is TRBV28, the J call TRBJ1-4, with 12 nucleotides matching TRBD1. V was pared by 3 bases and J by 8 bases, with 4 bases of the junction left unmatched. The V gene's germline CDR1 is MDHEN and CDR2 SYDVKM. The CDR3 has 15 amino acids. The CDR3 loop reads CASSLGQGALEKLFF. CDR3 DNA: TGTGCCAGCAGTTTGGGACAGGGGGCCTTGGAAAAACTGTTTTTT.

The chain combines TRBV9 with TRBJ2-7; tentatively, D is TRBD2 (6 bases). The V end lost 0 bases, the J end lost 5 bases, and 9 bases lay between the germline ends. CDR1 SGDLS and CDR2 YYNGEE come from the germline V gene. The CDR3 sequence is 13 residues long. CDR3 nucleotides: TGTGCCAGCAGCGTAGCCCCGGGGGACGAGCAGTACTTC. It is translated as CASSVAPGDEQYF.

This CDR3 reads CASSPLELQGANTEAFF. For the CDR3, the DNA is TGTGCCAGCTCACCCCTCGAACTACAGGGGGCGAACACTGAAGCTTTCTTT. The rearrangement links TRBV18 to TRBJ1-1, with 9 positions matching TRBD1. Germline CDR1 and CDR2: KGHSH and LQKENI. This CDR3 contains 17 residues. J gave up 1 base and V 3 bases, and 9 bases lay outside the gene matches.

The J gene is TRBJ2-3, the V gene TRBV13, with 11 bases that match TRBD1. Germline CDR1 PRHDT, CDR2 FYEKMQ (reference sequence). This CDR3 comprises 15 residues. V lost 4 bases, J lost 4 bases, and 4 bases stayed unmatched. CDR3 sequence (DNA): TGTGCCAGCAGCTCTGGACAGGGGGCCTCAGATACGCAGTATTTT. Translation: CASSSGQGASDTQYF. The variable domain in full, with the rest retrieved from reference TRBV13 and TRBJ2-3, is AAGVIQSPRHLIKEKRETATLKCYPIPRHDTVYWYQQGPGQDPQFLISFYEKMQSDKGSIPDRFSAQQFSDYHSELNMSSLELGDSALYFCASSSGQGASDTQYFGPGTRLTVL.

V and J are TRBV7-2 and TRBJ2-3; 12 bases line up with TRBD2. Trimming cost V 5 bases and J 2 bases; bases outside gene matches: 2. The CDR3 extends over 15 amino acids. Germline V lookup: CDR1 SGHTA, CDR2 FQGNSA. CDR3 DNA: TGTGCCAGCAGCCGGACTAGCGGGGTCACAGATACGCAGTATTTT. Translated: CASSRTSGVTDTQYF.

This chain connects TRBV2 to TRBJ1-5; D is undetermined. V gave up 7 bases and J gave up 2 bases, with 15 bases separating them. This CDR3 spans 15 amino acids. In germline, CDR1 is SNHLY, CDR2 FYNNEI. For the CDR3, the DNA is TGTGCCAGCACCCGAGGGCACGGGGGCAATCAGCCCCAGCATTTT. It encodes CASTRGHGGNQPQHF.

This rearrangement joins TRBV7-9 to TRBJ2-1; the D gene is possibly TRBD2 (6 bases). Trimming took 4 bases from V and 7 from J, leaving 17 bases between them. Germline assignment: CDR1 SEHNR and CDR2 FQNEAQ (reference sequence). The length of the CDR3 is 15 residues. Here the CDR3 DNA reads TGTGCCAGCAGCTCTCCCAGATATAGCGGTAATGAGCAGTTCTTC. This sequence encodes CASSSPRYSGNEQFF.

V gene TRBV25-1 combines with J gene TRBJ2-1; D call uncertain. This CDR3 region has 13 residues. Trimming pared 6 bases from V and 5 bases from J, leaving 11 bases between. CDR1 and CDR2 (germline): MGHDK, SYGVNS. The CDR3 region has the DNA TGTGCCAGCAGCTTACTCTTTCACAATGAGCAGTTCTTC. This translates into CASSLLFHNEQFF.

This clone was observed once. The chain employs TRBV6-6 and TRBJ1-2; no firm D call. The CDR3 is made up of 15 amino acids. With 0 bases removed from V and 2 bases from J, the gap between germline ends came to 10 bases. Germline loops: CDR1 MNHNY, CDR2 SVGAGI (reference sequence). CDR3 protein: CASSYSAGPNYGYTF. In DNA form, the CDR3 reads TGTGCCAGCAGTTACTCAGCAGGTCCGAACTATGGCTACACCTTC.

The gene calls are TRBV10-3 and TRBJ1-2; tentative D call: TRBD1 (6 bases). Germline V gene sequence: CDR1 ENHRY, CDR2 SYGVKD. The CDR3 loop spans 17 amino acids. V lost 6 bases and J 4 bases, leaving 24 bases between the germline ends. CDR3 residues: CAISREGGRGLTYGYTF. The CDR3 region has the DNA TGTGCCATCAGCCGTGAGGGGGGGCGAGGTCTGACCTATGGCTACACCTTC.

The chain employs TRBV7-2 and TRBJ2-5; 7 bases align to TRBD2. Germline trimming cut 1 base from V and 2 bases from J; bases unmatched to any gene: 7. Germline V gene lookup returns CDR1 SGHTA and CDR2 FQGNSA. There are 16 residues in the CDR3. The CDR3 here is CASSLVSGGGQETQYF. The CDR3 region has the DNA TGTGCCAGCAGCTTAGTGTCGGGAGGAGGGCAAGAGACCCAGTACTTC.

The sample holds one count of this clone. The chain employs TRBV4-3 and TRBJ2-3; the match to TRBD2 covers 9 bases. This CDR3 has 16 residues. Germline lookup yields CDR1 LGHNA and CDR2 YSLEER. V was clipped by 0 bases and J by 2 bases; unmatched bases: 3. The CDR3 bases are TGCGCCAGCAGCCAAGAGACTAGCGGATTCACAGATACGCAGTATTTT. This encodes CASSQETSGFTDTQYF.

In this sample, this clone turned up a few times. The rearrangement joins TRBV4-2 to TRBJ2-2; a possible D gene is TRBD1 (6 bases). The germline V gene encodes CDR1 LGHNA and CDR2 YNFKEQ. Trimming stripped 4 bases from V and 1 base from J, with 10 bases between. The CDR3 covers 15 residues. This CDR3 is CASSLPGQNTGELFF. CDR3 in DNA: TGTGCCAGCAGCCTGCCGGGACAGAACACCGGGGAGCTGTTTTTT.

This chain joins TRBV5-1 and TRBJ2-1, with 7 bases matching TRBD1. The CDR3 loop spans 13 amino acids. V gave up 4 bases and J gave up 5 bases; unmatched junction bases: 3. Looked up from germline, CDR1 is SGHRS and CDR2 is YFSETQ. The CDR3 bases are TGCGCCAGCAGCCGGGACAGTAACAATGAGCAGTTCTTC. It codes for CASSRDSNNEQFF. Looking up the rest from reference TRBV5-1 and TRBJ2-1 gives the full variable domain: KAGVTQTPRYLIKTRGQQVTLSCSPISGHRSVSWYQQTPGQGLQFLFEYFSETQRNKGNFPGRFSGRQFSNSRSEMNVSTLELGDSALYLCASSRDSNNEQFFGPGTRLTVL.